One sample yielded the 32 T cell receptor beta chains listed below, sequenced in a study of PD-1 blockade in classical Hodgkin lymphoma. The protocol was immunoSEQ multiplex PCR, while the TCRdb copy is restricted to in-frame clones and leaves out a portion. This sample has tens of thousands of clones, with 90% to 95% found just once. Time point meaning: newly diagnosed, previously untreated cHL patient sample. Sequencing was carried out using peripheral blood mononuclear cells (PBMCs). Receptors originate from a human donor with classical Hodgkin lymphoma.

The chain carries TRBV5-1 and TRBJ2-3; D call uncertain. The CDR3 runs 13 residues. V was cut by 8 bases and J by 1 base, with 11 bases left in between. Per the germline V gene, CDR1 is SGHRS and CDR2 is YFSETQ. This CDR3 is CARALSGTDTQYF. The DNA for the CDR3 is TGCGCCAGAGCACTATCTGGCACAGATACGCAGTATTTT.

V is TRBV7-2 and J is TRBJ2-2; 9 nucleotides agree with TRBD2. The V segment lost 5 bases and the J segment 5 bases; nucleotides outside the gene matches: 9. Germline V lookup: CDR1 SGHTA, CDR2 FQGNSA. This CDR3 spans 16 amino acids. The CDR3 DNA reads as TGTGCCAGCAGCCCCGGGACTAGCAGACTTACCGGGGAGCTGTTTTTT. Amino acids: CASSPGTSRLTGELFF.

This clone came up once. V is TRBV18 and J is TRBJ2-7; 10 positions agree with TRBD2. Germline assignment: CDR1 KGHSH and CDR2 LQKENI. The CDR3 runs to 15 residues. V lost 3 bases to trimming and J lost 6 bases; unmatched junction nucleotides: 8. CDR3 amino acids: CASSPSIQREGEQYF. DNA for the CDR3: TGTGCCAGCTCACCTAGTATCCAGCGGGAGGGCGAGCAGTACTTC.

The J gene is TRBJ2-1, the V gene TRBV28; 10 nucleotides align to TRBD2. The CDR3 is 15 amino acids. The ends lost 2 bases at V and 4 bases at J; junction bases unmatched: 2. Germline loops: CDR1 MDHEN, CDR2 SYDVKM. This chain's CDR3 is CASSLRTSGYNEQFF. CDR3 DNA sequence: TGTGCCAGCAGTTTACGGACTAGCGGATACAATGAGCAGTTCTTC.

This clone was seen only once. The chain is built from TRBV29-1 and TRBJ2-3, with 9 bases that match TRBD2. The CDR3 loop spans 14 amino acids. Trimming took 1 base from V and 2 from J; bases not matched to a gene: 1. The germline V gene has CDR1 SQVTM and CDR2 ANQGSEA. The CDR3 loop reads CSVEASGNTDTQYF. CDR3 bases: TGCAGCGTTGAAGCTAGCGGGAACACAGATACGCAGTATTTT.

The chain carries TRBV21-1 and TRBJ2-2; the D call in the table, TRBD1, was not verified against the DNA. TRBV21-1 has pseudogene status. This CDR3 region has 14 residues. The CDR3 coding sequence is TGTGCCAGCAGCTCCCGGGACAGGGCCGGGGAGCTGTTTTTT. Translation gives CASSSRDRAGELFF.

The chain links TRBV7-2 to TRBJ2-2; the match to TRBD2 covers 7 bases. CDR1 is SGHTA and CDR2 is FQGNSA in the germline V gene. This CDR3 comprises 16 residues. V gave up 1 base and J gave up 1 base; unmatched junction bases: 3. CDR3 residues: CASSLGPSGNTGELFF. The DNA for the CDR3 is TGTGCCAGCAGCTTAGGACCTAGCGGGAACACCGGGGAGCTGTTTTTT.

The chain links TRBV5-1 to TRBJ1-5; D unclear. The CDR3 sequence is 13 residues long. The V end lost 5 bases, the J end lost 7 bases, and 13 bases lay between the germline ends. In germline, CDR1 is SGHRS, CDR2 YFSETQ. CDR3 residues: CASRDGDSQPQHF. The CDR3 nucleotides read TGCGCCAGCAGGGACGGGGATTCACAGCCCCAGCATTTT.

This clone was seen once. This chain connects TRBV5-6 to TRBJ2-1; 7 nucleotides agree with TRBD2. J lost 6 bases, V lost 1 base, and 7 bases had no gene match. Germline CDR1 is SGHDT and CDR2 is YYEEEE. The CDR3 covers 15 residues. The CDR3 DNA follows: TGTGCCAGCAGCTTGTGGGCTAGCGGATCCAATGAGCAGTTCTTC. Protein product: CASSLWASGSNEQFF.

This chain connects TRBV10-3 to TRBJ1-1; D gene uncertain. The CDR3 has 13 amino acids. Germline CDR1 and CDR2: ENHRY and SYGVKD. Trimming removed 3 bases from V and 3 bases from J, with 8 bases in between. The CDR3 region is CAISDGSHTEAFF. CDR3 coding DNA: TGTGCCATCAGTGACGGCAGTCACACTGAAGCTTTCTTT.

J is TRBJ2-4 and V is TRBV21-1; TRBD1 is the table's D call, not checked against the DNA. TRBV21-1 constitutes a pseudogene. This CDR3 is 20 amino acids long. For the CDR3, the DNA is TGTGCCAGCAGCAAACCCCTAACCGGGACAGGGGCGTTAGCCAAAAACATTCAGTACTTC. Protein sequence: CASSKPLTGTGALAKNIQYF.

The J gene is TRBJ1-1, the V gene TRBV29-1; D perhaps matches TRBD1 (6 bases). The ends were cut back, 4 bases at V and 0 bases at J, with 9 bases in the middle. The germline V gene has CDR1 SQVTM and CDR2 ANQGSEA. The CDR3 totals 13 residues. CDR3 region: CSVAGQLNTEAFF. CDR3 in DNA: TGCAGCGTTGCGGGACAACTGAACACTGAAGCTTTCTTT.

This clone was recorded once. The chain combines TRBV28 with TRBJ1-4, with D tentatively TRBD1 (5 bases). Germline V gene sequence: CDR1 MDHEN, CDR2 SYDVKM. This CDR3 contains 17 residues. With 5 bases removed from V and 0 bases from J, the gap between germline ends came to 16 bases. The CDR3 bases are TGTGCCAGCAGTCCGCTACAGGACCCGGCAACTAATGAAAAACTGTTTTTT. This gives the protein CASSPLQDPATNEKLFF.

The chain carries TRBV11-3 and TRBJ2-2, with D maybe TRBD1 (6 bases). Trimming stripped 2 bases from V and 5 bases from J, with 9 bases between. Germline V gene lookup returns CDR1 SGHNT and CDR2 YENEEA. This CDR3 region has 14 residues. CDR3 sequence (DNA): TGTGCCAGCAGCTTAAGAGGGGGTACCGGGGAGCTGTTTTTT. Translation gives CASSLRGGTGELFF. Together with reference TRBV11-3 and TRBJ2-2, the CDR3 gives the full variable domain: EAGVVQSPRYKIIEKKQPVAFWCNPISGHNTLYWYLQNLGQGPELLIRYENEEAVDDSQLPKDRFSAERLKGVDSTLKIQPAELGDSAVYLCASSLRGGTGELFFGEGSRLTVL.

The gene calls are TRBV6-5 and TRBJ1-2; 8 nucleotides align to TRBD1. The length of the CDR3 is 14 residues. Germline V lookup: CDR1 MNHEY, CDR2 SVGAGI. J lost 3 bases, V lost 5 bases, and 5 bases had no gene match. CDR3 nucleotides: TGTGCCAGCAGTCCCGGGACAGGATACTATGGCTACACCTTC. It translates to CASSPGTGYYGYTF.

CDR3 sequence reads: CASSLSDMNTEAFF. CDR3 in DNA: TGTGCCAGCAGTTTATCGGATATGAACACTGAAGCTTTCTTT. V and J are TRBV27 and TRBJ1-1; D not resolved. CDR3 length: 14 residues. CDR1 is MNHEY, CDR2 SMNVEV, per germline (reference sequence). With 0 bases removed from V and 0 bases from J, the gap between germline ends came to 5 bases.

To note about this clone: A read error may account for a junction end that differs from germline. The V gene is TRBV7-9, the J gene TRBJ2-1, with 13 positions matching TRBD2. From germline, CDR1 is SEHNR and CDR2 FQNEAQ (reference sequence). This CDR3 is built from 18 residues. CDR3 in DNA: TGTGCCGGCAGCGTACCGGGACTAGCGGGACGAGGTGGGAATGAGCAGTTCTTC. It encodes CAGSVPGLAGRGGNEQFF. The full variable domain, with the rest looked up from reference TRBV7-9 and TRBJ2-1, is DTGVSQNPRHKITKRGQNVTFRCDPISEHNRLYWYRQTLGQGPEFLTYFQNEAQLEKSRLLSDRFSAERPKGSFSTLEIQRTEQGDSAMYLCAGSVPGLAGRGGNEQFFGPGTRLTVL.

The CDR3 reads CASSLPGVWSNQPQHF. The CDR3 DNA reads TGTGCCAGCAGTTTACCAGGGGTCTGGAGCAATCAGCCCCAGCATTTT. The chain recombines TRBV28 with TRBJ1-5; maybe TRBD1 (6 bases). CDR3 length: 16 residues. The V gene lost 2 bases and the J gene lost 1 base, with 12 bases spanning the gap. Germline CDR1 and CDR2: MDHEN and SYDVKM.

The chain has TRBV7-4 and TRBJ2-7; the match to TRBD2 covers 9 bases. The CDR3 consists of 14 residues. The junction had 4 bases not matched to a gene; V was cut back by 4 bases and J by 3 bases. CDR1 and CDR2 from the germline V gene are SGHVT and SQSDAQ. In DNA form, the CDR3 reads TGTGCCAGCAGCTCCCTGACTAGCGGCTACGAGCAGTACTTC. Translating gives CASSSLTSGYEQYF.

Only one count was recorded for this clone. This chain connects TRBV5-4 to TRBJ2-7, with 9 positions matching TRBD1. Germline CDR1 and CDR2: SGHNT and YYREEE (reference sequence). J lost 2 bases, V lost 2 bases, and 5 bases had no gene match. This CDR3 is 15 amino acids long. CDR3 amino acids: CASSFQDRGAYEQYF. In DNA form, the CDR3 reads TGTGCCAGCAGCTTCCAGGACAGGGGAGCCTACGAGCAGTACTTC.

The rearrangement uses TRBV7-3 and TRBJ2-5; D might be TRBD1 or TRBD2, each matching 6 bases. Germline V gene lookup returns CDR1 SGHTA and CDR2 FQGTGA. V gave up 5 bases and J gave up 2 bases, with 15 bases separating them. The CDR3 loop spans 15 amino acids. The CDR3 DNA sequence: TGTGCCAGCAGCCCGACAGGAGGGGGGCAAGAGACCCAGTACTTC. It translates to CASSPTGGGQETQYF.

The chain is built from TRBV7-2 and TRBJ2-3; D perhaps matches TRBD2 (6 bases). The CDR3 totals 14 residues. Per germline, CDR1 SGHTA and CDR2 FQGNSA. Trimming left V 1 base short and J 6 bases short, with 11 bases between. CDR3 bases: TGTGCCAGCAGCTTAGGACTAGAGCAGGATACGCAGTATTTT. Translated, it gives CASSLGLEQDTQYF.

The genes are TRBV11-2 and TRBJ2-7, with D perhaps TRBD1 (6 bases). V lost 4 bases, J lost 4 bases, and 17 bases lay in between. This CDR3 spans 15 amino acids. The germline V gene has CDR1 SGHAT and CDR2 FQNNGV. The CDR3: CASSSGAGVLYEQYF. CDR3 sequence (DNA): TGTGCCAGCAGCTCAGGGGCAGGGGTACTGTACGAGCAGTACTTC.

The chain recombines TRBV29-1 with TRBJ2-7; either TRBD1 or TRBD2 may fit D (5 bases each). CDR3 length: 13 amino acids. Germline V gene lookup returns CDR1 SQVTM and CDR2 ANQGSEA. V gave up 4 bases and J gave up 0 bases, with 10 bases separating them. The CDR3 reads CSVGPGPSYEQYF. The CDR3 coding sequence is TGCAGCGTTGGACCGGGACCCTCCTACGAGCAGTACTTC.

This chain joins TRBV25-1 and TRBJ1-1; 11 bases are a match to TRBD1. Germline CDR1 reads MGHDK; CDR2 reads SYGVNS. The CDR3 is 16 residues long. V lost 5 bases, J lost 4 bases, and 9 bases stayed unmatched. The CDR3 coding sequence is TGTGCCAGCAGTAAAATATCCGGGACAGGGGGCACTGAAGCTTTCTTT. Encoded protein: CASSKISGTGGTEAFF.

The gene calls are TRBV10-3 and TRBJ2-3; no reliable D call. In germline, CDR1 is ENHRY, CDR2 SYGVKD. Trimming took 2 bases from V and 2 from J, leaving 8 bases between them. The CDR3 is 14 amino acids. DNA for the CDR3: TGTGCCATCAGTGAGACCCAAACCACAGATACGCAGTATTTT. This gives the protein CAISETQTTDTQYF.

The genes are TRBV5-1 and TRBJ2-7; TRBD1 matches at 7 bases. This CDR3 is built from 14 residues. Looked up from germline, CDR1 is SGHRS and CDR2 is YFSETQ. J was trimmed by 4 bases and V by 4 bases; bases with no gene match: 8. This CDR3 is CASSLRQGLYEQYF. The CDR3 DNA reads TGCGCCAGCAGCCTCCGACAGGGTTTGTACGAGCAGTACTTC.

The CDR3 coding sequence is TGTGCCAGCAGGCGACAGGGGGAGAATGAAGCTTTCTTT. Translation gives CASRRQGENEAFF. This chain joins TRBV6-1 and TRBJ1-1; 9 bases fit TRBD1. This CDR3 spans 13 amino acids. CDR1 MNHNS and CDR2 SASEGT come from the germline V gene. V shed 6 bases, J shed 7 bases, and the junction held 6 bases outside the gene matches.

CDR3 nucleotide sequence: TGCGCCAGCAGCTTGGACCGAAACAATGAGCAGTTCTTC. It translates to CASSLDRNNEQFF. The chain has TRBV5-1 and TRBJ2-1; D is undetermined. With 0 bases removed from V and 5 bases from J, the gap between germline ends came to 6 bases. The CDR3 has 13 amino acids. Per germline, CDR1 SGHRS and CDR2 YFSETQ.

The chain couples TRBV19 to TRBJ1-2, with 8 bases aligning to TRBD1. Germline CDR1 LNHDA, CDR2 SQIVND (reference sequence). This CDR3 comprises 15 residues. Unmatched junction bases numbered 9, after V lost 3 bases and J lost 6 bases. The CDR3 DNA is TGTGCCAGTAGTATGGGGCAGGGGGCAAATGATGGCTACACCTTC. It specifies CASSMGQGANDGYTF.

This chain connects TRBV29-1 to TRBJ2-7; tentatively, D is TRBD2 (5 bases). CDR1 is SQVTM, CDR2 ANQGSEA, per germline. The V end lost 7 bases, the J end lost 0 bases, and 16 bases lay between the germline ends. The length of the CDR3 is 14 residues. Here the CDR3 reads CSARYRTDSYEQYF. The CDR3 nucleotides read TGCAGCGCCCGTTATAGGACTGACTCCTACGAGCAGTACTTC.

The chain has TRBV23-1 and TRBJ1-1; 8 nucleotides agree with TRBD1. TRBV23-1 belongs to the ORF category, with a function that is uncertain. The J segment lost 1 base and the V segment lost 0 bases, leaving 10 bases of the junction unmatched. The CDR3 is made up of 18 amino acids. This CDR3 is CASSQSYPAGGPNTEAFF. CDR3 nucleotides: TGCGCCAGCAGTCAATCGTATCCGGCAGGGGGCCCGAACACTGAAGCTTTCTTT.